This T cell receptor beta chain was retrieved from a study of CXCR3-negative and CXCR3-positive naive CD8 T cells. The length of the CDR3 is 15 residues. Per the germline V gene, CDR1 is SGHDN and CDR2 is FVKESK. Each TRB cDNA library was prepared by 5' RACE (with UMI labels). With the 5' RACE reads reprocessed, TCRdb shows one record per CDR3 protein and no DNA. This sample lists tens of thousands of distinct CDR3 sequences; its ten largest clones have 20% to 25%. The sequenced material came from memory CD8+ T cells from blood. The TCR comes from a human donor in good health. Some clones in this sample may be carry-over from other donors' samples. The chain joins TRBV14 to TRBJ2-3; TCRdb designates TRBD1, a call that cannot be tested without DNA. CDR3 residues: CASSQAGRGTDTQYF.